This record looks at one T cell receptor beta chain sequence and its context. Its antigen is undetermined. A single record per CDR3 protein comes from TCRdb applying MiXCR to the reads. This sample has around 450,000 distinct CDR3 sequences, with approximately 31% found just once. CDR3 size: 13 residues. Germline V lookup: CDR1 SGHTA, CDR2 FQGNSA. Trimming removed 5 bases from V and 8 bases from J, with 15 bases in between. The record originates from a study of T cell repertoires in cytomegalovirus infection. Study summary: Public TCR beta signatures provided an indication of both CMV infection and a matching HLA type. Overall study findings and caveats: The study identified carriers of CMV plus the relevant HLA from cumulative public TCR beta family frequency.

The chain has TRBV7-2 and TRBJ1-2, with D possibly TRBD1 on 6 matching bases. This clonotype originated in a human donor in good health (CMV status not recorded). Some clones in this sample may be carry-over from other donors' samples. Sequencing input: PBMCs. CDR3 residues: CASSPTTGWGYTF. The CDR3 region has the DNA TGTGCCAGCAGCCCCACGACAGGATGGGGCTACACCTTC.